This T cell receptor (beta chain) was obtained from a study of T cells in women clearing cervical HPV infection. Study overall: Donors had HPV16-related CIN3 or worse; 2 had invasive cancer. Controls gave blood once infection was undetectable; cases at lesion identification. Cases' blood sampling followed lesion detection by median about 150 days (90 to 200). Regarding the study as a whole: TRBV6-7 relative abundance averaged around 0.11% in cases and about 0.17% in controls.

As for this clone: Its cognate antigen is unknown. The DNA ends 3 residues before the CDR3 does, and the rest of the CDR3 is filled in from the germline J gene.

Trimming shortened V by 1 base and J by 2 bases, and 14 bases separated the two germline ends. The CDR3 contains 16 residues. The germline V gene has CDR1 SGHVS and CDR2 FNYEAQ. TCRdb's table, derived via immunoSEQ multiplex PCR, lists solely in-frame clones and lacks some. The listing records about 33,000 clones. The chain couples TRBV7-6 to TRBJ2-5; D gene ambiguous. Sample: blood buffy coat. This receptor was obtained from a woman aged 18-70 years with a cervical HPV16 infection that either progressed to CIN3+ or cleared (not recorded which). The CDR3 here is CASSLGVRAGQETQYF. The part of the CDR3 DNA that was read is TGTGCCAGCAGCTTAGGAGTTAGGGCAGGACAAGAGACC.